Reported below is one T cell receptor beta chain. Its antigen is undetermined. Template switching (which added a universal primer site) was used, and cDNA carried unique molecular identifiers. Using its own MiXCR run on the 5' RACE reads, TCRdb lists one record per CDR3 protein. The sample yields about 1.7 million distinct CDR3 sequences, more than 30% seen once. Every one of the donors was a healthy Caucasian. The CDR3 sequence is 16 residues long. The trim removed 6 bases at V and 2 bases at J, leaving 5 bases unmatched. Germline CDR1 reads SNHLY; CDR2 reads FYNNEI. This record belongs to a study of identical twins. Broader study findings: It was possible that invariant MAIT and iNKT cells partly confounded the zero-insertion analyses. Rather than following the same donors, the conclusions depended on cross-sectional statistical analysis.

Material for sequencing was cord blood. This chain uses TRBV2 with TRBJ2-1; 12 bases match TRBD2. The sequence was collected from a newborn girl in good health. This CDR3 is CASSEGTSGPYNEQFF. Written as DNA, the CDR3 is TGTGCCAGCAGCGAGGGGACTAGCGGGCCCTACAATGAGCAGTTCTTC.